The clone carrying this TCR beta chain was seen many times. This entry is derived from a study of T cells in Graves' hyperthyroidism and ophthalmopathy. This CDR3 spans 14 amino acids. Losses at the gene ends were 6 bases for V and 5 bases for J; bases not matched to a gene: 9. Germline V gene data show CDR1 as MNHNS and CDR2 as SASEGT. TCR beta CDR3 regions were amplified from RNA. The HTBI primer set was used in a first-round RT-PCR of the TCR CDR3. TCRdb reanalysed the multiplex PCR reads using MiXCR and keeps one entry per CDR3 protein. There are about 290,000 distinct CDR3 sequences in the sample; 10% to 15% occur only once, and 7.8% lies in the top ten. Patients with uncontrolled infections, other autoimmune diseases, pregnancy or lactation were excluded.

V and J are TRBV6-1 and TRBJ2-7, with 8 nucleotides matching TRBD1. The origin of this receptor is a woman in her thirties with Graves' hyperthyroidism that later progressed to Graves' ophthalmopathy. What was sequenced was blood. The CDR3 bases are TGTGCCAGCAGAGGACAGGGTGGCCGAAACGAGCAGTACTTC. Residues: CASRGQGGRNEQYF.